A single sample gave rise to the 31 T cell receptor beta chains below, sequenced in a study of early T cells in non-severe SARS-CoV-2 infection. TCRdb reprocessed the 5' RACE reads via MiXCR and lists one record per CDR3 protein. The sample has tens of thousands of distinct CDR3 sequences, 9.5% to 15% seen once. The source material was whole blood, sampled at baseline. The receptors shown here come from an adult who was a healthcare worker with PCR-confirmed SARS-CoV-2 infection or an uninfected control (not recorded which).

This clonotype has ten or more counts. The chain has TRBV6-5 and TRBJ1-1; D remains unclear. V shed 0 bases and J shed 0 bases, with 11 bases lying between them. Germline CDR1 and CDR2: MNHEY and SVGAGI. The CDR3 loop spans 16 amino acids. This chain's CDR3 is CASSYSQRHLNTEAFF. CDR3 bases: TGTGCCAGCAGTTACTCGCAAAGACACTTGAACACTGAAGCTTTCTTT.

This clonotype was seen a single time. This chain uses TRBV6-6 with TRBJ1-1; D not certain. This CDR3 region has 14 residues. The V gene lost 1 base and the J gene lost 1 base, with 7 bases spanning the gap. Germline CDR1 is MNHNY and CDR2 is SVGAGI (reference sequence). The CDR3 here is CASSYLESNTEAFF. CDR3 DNA: TGTGCCAGCAGTTACTTGGAGTCGAACACTGAAGCTTTCTTT.

This chain connects TRBV20-1 to TRBJ2-5, with D possibly being TRBD1 (6 bases). Trimming stripped 0 bases from V and 5 bases from J, with 13 bases between. CDR3 size: 14 residues. Germline V gene lookup returns CDR1 DFQATT and CDR2 SNEGSKA (reference sequence). CDR3 in amino acids: CSARDGQQLETQYF. The CDR3, as DNA: TGCAGTGCTAGAGACGGACAGCAGCTTGAGACCCAGTACTTC.

There are a few counts of this clonotype. The J gene is TRBJ2-7, the V gene TRBV6-5; D possibly corresponds to TRBD2 (6 bases). V shed 0 bases and J shed 6 bases, with 12 bases lying between them. CDR3 length: 14 amino acids. The V gene's germline CDR1 is MNHEY and CDR2 SVGAGI. Written as DNA, the CDR3 is TGTGCCAGCAGTTACTCCGGGAGTGCGATCGAGCAGTACTTC. It encodes CASSYSGSAIEQYF.

This chain joins TRBV10-1 and TRBJ2-1, with D tentatively TRBD1 or TRBD2 (6 bases each). Germline V gene sequence: CDR1 WNHNN, CDR2 SYGVQD (reference sequence). Trimming took 0 bases from V and 9 from J, leaving 12 bases between them. This CDR3 is 14 amino acids long. The CDR3 sequence is CASSESGGPGEQFF. CDR3 DNA sequence: TGCGCCAGCAGTGAGTCTGGGGGGCCGGGTGAGCAGTTCTTC.

This clonotype was recorded a few times. The J gene is TRBJ1-1, the V gene TRBV5-6; D gene uncertain. Germline CDR1 reads SGHDT; CDR2 reads YYEEEE. The CDR3 contains 13 residues. V lost 1 base to trimming and J lost 4 bases, with 8 bases between them. CDR3 residues: CASSLRGVTEAFF. The CDR3 DNA reads as TGTGCCAGCAGCTTGCGCGGGGTCACTGAAGCTTTCTTT.

This sequence joins TRBV5-1 and TRBJ2-1, with a possible D match to TRBD2 (5 bases). V gave up 2 bases and J gave up 5 bases, with 14 bases separating them. Germline V gene sequence: CDR1 SGHRS, CDR2 YFSETQ. The CDR3 runs to 15 residues. Written as DNA, the CDR3 is TGCGCCAGCAGCTTACGTCCTGGAGGAAACAATGAGCAGTTCTTC. As protein: CASSLRPGGNNEQFF.

The V and J genes are TRBV6-5 and TRBJ1-2; a possible D gene is TRBD1 (6 bases). CDR3 length: 12 amino acids. Trimming removed 5 bases at V and 6 bases at J, with 10 bases between. CDR1 MNHEY and CDR2 SVGAGI come from the germline V gene. The CDR3 nucleotides read TGTGCCAGCAGTCGGGGGGCTGATGGCTACACCTTC. It specifies CASSRGADGYTF.

This clonotype was seen many times. The chain combines TRBV12-3 or TRBV12-4 with TRBJ1-3; D is unresolved. CDR3 length: 14 residues. The ends were cut back, 8 bases at V and 0 bases at J, with 11 bases in the middle. As DNA, the CDR3 is TGTGCCAGCGCCCAAGACGTCTCTGGAAACACCATATATTTT. It codes for CASAQDVSGNTIYF.

This clonotype was seen a few times. The genes are TRBV2 and TRBJ2-6; no reliable D call. The CDR3 consists of 14 residues. Germline CDR1 and CDR2: SNHLY and FYNNEI. The ends were cut back, 6 bases at V and 0 bases at J, with 6 bases in the middle. The DNA for the CDR3 is TGTGCCAGCAGGTCCCTCTCTGGGGCCAACGTCCTGACTTTC. Its translation is CASRSLSGANVLTF.

This clonotype was observed a handful of times. This chain joins TRBV6-1 and TRBJ1-1; D is undetermined. V lost 1 base and J lost 4, with 13 bases in between. In germline, CDR1 is MNHNS, CDR2 SASEGT. The CDR3 is 15 residues long. CDR3 bases: TGTGCCAGCAGTGAAGATCTGGCGGGCGGCACTGAAGCTTTCTTT. Protein product: CASSEDLAGGTEAFF.

The J gene is TRBJ1-4, the V gene TRBV4-3, with 11 bases fitting TRBD1. The germline V gene has CDR1 LGHNA and CDR2 YSLEER. The length of the CDR3 is 17 residues. V was clipped by 4 bases and J by 7 bases; unmatched bases: 11. CDR3: CASSRDRGTSVREKLFF. The CDR3 coding sequence is TGCGCCAGCAGCCGGGACAGGGGGACGTCGGTACGTGAAAAACTGTTTTTT.

The chain recombines TRBV20-1 with TRBJ2-3; 8 bases line up with TRBD2. The CDR3 loop spans 13 amino acids. Unmatched junction bases numbered 3, after V lost 6 bases and J lost 1 base. Germline CDR1 DFQATT, CDR2 SNEGSKA (reference sequence). The CDR3 protein is CSATSGGTDTQYF. Here the CDR3 DNA reads TGCAGTGCAACTAGCGGTGGCACAGATACGCAGTATTTT.

This clonotype came up a few times. The CDR3 sequence: CSVGQGVADTQYF. The CDR3, as DNA: TGCAGCGTCGGACAGGGGGTGGCAGATACGCAGTATTTT. The J gene is TRBJ2-3, the V gene TRBV29-1; 10 bases are shared with TRBD1. The junction had 4 bases not matched to a gene; V was cut back by 6 bases and J by 4 bases. The length of the CDR3 is 13 residues. Germline V gives CDR1 SQVTM, CDR2 ANQGSEA.

This clonotype occurred many times. The chain carries TRBV28 and TRBJ1-6; TRBD1 aligns across 10 bases. After removal of 5 bases from V and 14 bases from J, the junction contained 12 bases not matched to a gene. The germline V gene has CDR1 MDHEN and CDR2 SYDVKM. The length of the CDR3 is 15 residues. CDR3 sequence: CASSLPGQGSSALHF. The CDR3 DNA is TGTGCCAGCAGTCTACCGGGACAGGGGAGTTCGGCCCTCCACTTT.

This clonotype was counted between two and nine times. The CDR3 sequence: CASSEVVVGNEQFF. In DNA, the CDR3 is TGTGCCAGCAGTGAAGTAGTCGTCGGCAATGAGCAGTTCTTC. The rearrangement links TRBV2 to TRBJ2-1; D unresolved. This CDR3 has 14 amino acids. The V end lost 1 base, the J end lost 6 bases, and 10 bases lay between the germline ends. Germline CDR1 and CDR2: SNHLY and FYNNEI.

This clonotype was observed a few times. The V and J genes are TRBV7-9 and TRBJ2-3; weak D call: TRBD1 (5 bases). Per germline, CDR1 SEHNR and CDR2 FQNEAQ (reference sequence). The V gene lost 1 base and the J gene lost 0 bases, with 14 bases spanning the gap. The CDR3 has 17 residues. In nucleotides, the CDR3 is TGTGCCAGCAGCTTAGTTTGGACAAGGAGCAGCACAGATACGCAGTATTTT. The encoded protein is CASSLVWTRSSTDTQYF.

In this sample, this clonotype turned up a few times. The chain employs TRBV11-2 and TRBJ2-7; a possible D gene is TRBD2 (7 bases). Germline lookup yields CDR1 SGHAT and CDR2 FQNNGV. This CDR3 contains 17 residues. V was trimmed by 1 base and J by 1 base, leaving 17 bases between them. CDR3 protein: CASSLAVWGGASYEQYF. The CDR3, as DNA: TGTGCCAGCAGCTTAGCCGTGTGGGGGGGGGCGTCCTACGAGCAGTACTTC.

A few counts support this clonotype. The chain combines TRBV4-1 with TRBJ2-7; D gene unclear. Germline CDR1 MGHRA, CDR2 YSYEKL. Trimming left V 4 bases short and J 0 bases short, with 10 bases between. The CDR3 runs to 14 residues. In DNA form, the CDR3 reads TGCGCCAGCAGCCCCGACGCGAGCTCCTACGAGCAGTACTTC. Translation: CASSPDASSYEQYF.

The gene calls are TRBV19 and TRBJ1-6; TRBD1 agrees at 9 bases. CDR1 is LNHDA and CDR2 is SQIVND in the germline V gene (reference sequence). Unmatched junction bases numbered 5, after V lost 6 bases and J lost 2 bases. The CDR3 has 16 residues. The CDR3 protein is CASREGQGTYNSPLHF. For the CDR3, the DNA is TGTGCCAGTAGGGAGGGACAGGGAACCTATAATTCACCCCTCCACTTT. Together with reference TRBV19 and TRBJ1-6, the CDR3 gives the full variable domain: DGGITQSPKYLFRKEGQNVTLSCEQNLNHDAMYWYRQDPGQGLRLIYYSQIVNDFQKGDIAEGYSVSREKKESFPLTVTSAQKNPTAFYLCASREGQGTYNSPLHFGNGTRLTVT.

This clonotype was seen only a few times. V and J are TRBV18 and TRBJ2-1; 9 nucleotides line up with TRBD2. CDR3 length equals 16 residues. Germline CDR1 and CDR2: KGHSH and LQKENI. With V trimmed by 0 bases and J by 4 bases, 4 bases remained unmatched. The CDR3 nucleotides read TGTGCCAGCTCACCACCCGGGACTAGCAGGTACAATGAGCAGTTCTTC. Protein sequence: CASSPPGTSRYNEQFF.

The rearrangement uses TRBV18 and TRBJ2-3, with 7 bases aligning to TRBD2. CDR3 length: 14 residues. V lost 4 bases and J lost 4; bases outside the gene matches: 5. Germline loops: CDR1 KGHSH, CDR2 LQKENI. The CDR3 nucleotides read TGTGCCAGCTCACTGACTAGCCGCTCAGATACGCAGTATTTT. Encoded protein: CASSLTSRSDTQYF.

V gene TRBV10-3 combines with J gene TRBJ2-7, with 14 bases aligning to TRBD2. V shed 8 bases, J shed 7 bases, and the junction held 7 bases outside the gene matches. There are 14 residues in the CDR3. The V gene's germline CDR1 is ENHRY and CDR2 SYGVKD. In nucleotides, the CDR3 is TGTGCCATCGCGGGGACTAGCGGGGGTCCGGAGCAGTACTTC. Translating it yields CAIAGTSGGPEQYF.

A few counts support this clonotype. The V gene is TRBV28, the J gene TRBJ1-2; D unclear. Trimming pared 5 bases from V and 4 bases from J, leaving 5 bases between. The CDR3 totals 11 residues. Germline V CDR1 and CDR2: MDHEN, SYDVKM. The CDR3: CASSNTYGYTF. The DNA of the CDR3 is TGTGCCAGCAGTAACACCTATGGCTACACCTTC.

The table lists this clonotype with a few counts. The chain has TRBV20-1 and TRBJ2-3; D is perhaps TRBD1 (6 bases). This CDR3 comprises 15 residues. Germline V gene lookup returns CDR1 DFQATT and CDR2 SNEGSKA (reference sequence). The CDR3 protein is CSDIRGFESTDTQYF. DNA for the CDR3: TGCAGCGATATTAGGGGGTTTGAGAGCACAGATACGCAGTATTTT.

This clonotype was counted only a few times. Here the CDR3 DNA reads TGTGCCACCAGTGATTACAGGGACGCAGATACGCAGTATTTT. Its protein is CATSDYRDADTQYF. This chain links TRBV24-1 with TRBJ2-3; D is possibly TRBD1 (6 bases). CDR3 length: 14 residues. V was pared by 2 bases and J by 4 bases, with 9 bases between. Germline V CDR1 and CDR2: KGHDR, SFDVKD.

At least ten counts were recorded for this clonotype. The chain carries TRBV5-4 and TRBJ2-7; 10 nucleotides match TRBD1. The CDR3 sequence is 16 residues long. Germline V gives CDR1 SGHNT, CDR2 YYREEE (reference sequence). Trimming removed 0 bases from V and 6 bases from J; junction bases left unmatched: 9. CDR3 sequence (DNA): TGTGCCAGCAGCTTGGCCCCCGGGACAGGGGTCGGCGAGCAGTACTTC. As protein: CASSLAPGTGVGEQYF.

This clonotype has a handful of counts. The rearrangement joins TRBV5-4 to TRBJ2-5; D might be TRBD1 (6 bases). CDR1 is SGHNT, CDR2 YYREEE, per germline (reference sequence). V lost 7 bases, J lost 0 bases, and 13 bases lay in between. CDR3 length equals 14 residues. The CDR3 DNA follows: TGTGCCAGCGCGGACAGAACGTACCAAGAGACCCAGTACTTC. This translates into CASADRTYQETQYF.

The sample holds a few counts of this clonotype. The chain is built from TRBV6-6 and TRBJ1-1, with D hard to call. The length of the CDR3 is 13 residues. Per germline, CDR1 MNHNY and CDR2 SVGAGI (reference sequence). V shed 6 bases and J shed 3 bases, with 11 bases lying between them. This CDR3 reads CASSSTVDTEAFF. CDR3 DNA sequence: TGTGCCAGCAGCAGTACAGTAGACACTGAAGCTTTCTTT.

The gene calls are TRBV12-3 or TRBV12-4 and TRBJ2-7; unclear D gene. V lost 6 bases and J lost 1, with 16 bases in between. This CDR3 is 15 amino acids long. CDR3 bases: TGTGCCAGCAGCAAGACTCGCCAGCTATCCTACGAGCAGTACTTC. It yields the protein CASSKTRQLSYEQYF.

This chain joins TRBV9 and TRBJ2-1; 9 bases map to TRBD1. Trimming cost V 0 bases and J 2 bases; bases outside gene matches: 3. There are 16 residues in the CDR3. In germline, CDR1 is SGDLS, CDR2 YYNGEE. CDR3 residues: CASSVGDREAYNEQFF. In DNA, the CDR3 is TGTGCCAGCAGCGTAGGGGACAGGGAAGCCTACAATGAGCAGTTCTTC.